This paragraph covers one TCR beta chain sequence. This specimen comes from a study of T cell responses to AZD1222 COVID-19 vaccine. Produced via immunoSEQ multiplex PCR; TCRdb's table is partial and in-frame only. The sample includes 150,000 to 200,000 clones, just under 95% of them seen just once. The trim removed 4 bases at V and 3 bases at J, leaving 3 bases unmatched. Looked up from germline, CDR1 is SGHTA and CDR2 is FQGNSA. This CDR3 contains 15 residues. The clonotype originates from an adult in good health. Material: peripheral blood, obtained on day 0 of AZD1222 vaccination. The gene calls are TRBV7-2 and TRBJ2-1; 10 bases line up with TRBD2. CDR3 sequence (DNA): TGTGCCAGCAGCTCCCGGACTAGCGGCTACAATGAGCAGTTCTTC. Residues: CASSSRTSGYNEQFF.